These 3 T cell receptor beta chains were all obtained from the same sample, sequenced in a study of beta chain features in type 1 diabetes. Since all of the isolated RNA was reverse transcribed, expressed TCRB transcripts were what got sequenced. The method was immunoSEQ multiplex PCR; TCRdb's version includes in-frame clones alone and lacks a portion of them. This table holds 310,000 or so clones, around 9% found once. Study-level findings and limits: Across all four CD4+ subsets, people with type 1 diabetes showed modestly shorter TCRB CDR3s.

These receptors are not linked to any known antigen. Material: central memory CD4+ T cells from blood. The origin of the receptors is a young man with type 1 diabetes.

This clone was seen ten or more times. This chain joins TRBV27 and TRBJ2-1; D possibly corresponds to TRBD2 (6 bases). The CDR3 spans 15 residues. The V and J ends lost 2 bases and 7 bases respectively, with 15 bases between them. CDR1 and CDR2 from the germline V gene are MNHEY and SMNVEV (reference sequence). The CDR3 reads CASSLKGGDSNEQFF. CDR3 DNA: TGTGCCAGCAGTTTAAAAGGCGGGGATTCGAATGAGCAGTTCTTC.

In DNA form, the CDR3 reads TGTGCCAGCAGACACTGGGACGGGTATGGCTACACCTTC. Translating gives CASRHWDGYGYTF. The V and J genes are TRBV5-4 and TRBJ1-2; possible D gene TRBD1, 5 bases. V lost 5 bases and J lost 5, with 13 bases in between. Germline values: CDR1 SGHNT, CDR2 YYREEE (reference sequence). The CDR3 runs to 13 residues.

This clone occurred many times. V is TRBV28 and J is TRBJ2-1, with TRBD1 identical over 9 bases. With 7 bases clipped from V and 4 bases from J, the junction kept 5 bases outside the gene matches. The CDR3 consists of 14 residues. The V gene's germline CDR1 is MDHEN and CDR2 SYDVKM. CDR3 sequence (DNA): TGTGCCAGCACCTCCGGGACAGGGTACAATGAGCAGTTCTTC. Encoded protein: CASTSGTGYNEQFF. Filled out from reference TRBV28 and TRBJ2-1, the complete variable domain reads DVKVTQSSRYLVKRTGEKVFLECVQDMDHENMFWYRQDPGLGLRLIYFSYDVKMKEKGDIPEGYSVSREKKERFSLILESASTNQTSMYLCASTSGTGYNEQFFGPGTRLTVL.